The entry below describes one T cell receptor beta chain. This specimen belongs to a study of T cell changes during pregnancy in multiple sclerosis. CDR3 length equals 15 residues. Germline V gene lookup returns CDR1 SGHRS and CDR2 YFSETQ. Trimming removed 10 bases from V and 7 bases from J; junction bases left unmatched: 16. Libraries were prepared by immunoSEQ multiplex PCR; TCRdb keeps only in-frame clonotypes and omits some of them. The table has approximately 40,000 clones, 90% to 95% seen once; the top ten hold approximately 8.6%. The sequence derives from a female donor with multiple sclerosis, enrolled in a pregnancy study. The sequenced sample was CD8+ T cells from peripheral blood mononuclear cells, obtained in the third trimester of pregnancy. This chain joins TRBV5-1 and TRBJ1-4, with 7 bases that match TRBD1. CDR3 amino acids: CAGRQGVDPFEKLFF. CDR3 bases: TGCGCCGGCCGACAGGGAGTGGACCCCTTTGAAAAACTGTTTTTT.